This TCR beta chain was documented in a study of early T cells in non-severe SARS-CoV-2 infection. This clonotype was found many times. The CDR3 is 16 amino acids. V gave up 3 bases and J gave up 7 bases, with 21 bases separating them. Germline assignment: CDR1 DFQATT and CDR2 SNEGSKA (reference sequence). TCRdb reanalysed the 5' RACE reads using MiXCR and keeps one entry per CDR3 protein. This sample has about 81,000 distinct CDR3 sequences, with less than 8% found just once. V is TRBV20-1 and J is TRBJ2-2; tentatively, D is TRBD2 (6 bases). This receptor was taken from an adult who was a healthcare worker with PCR-confirmed SARS-CoV-2 infection or an uninfected control (not recorded which). Sequences were obtained from whole blood. Written as DNA, the CDR3 is TGCAGTGCTAGGAAGACTAGTGGGATTAAGGTCGGGGAGCTGTTTTTT. Residues: CSARKTSGIKVGELFF.